Listed here is a single T cell receptor beta chain. The data are from a study of blood T cell repertoires in COVID-19. In the study overall: Samples came from the United States, Italy and Spain, spanning acute and convalescent COVID-19. The analysed material was cDNA or gDNA that came from T cells, B-cell-depleted T cells, or PBMCs.

With 5 bases clipped from V and 4 bases from J, the junction kept 9 bases outside the gene matches. The CDR3 extends over 15 amino acids. CDR1 is SGHVS and CDR2 is FQNEAQ in the germline V gene. Original processing methods: Quantification of nucleated cells was approximated via reference gene primer amplification. Only in-frame clones appear in the TCRdb table, and some are missing; sequencing was by immunoSEQ multiplex PCR. The V and J calls and clone size were taken over from that table, and D and trimming were inferred from the DNA. The sample has about 81,000 clones; roughly nine tenths are singletons.

Sequenced sample: peripheral blood. The receptor comes from a woman in her fifties or sixties in a cohort sampled during active COVID-19. This chain links TRBV7-8 with TRBJ2-3, with 7 bases identical to TRBD2. The DNA for the CDR3 is TGTGCCAGCAGCAGAGGACGGGGAGGGCCAGATACGCAGTATTTT. Translating gives CASSRGRGGPDTQYF.